This T cell receptor beta chain is drawn from a study of blood T cell repertoires in COVID-19. Turning to the study itself: Samples taken during acute and convalescent COVID-19 were collected in the United States, Italy and Spain. T cells, B-cell-depleted T cells, or PBMCs supplied cDNA or gDNA.

CDR1 SGHRS and CDR2 YFSETQ come from the germline V gene. The CDR3 is 16 residues long. The V segment lost 2 bases and the J segment 3 bases; nucleotides outside the gene matches: 7. In the original analysis: Nucleated cell counts were estimated from reference gene primer amplification. The repertoire was sequenced with immunoSEQ multiplex PCR; TCRdb's copy has only in-frame clones and lacks some. The V and J calls and clone size were taken over from that table, and D and trimming were inferred from the DNA. The sample lists about 150,000 clones, about 80% occurring once. This clone has just a few counts.

The specimen sequenced was peripheral blood. The chain couples TRBV5-1 to TRBJ1-5, with 8 bases aligning to TRBD1. The receptor comes from an elderly woman with acute or convalescent COVID-19. CDR3 coding DNA: TGCGCCAGCAGCTTCTCAGGGGGCCACTCCAATCAGCCCCAGCATTTT. Its translation: CASSFSGGHSNQPQHF.